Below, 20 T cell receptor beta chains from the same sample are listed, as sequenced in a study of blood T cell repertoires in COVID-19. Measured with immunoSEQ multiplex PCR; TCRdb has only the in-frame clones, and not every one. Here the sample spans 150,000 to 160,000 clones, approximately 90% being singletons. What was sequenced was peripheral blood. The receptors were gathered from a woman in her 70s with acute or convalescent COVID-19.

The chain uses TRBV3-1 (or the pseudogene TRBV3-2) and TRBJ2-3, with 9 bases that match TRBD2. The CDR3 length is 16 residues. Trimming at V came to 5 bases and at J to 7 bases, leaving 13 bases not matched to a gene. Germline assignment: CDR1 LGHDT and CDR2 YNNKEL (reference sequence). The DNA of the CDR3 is TGTGCCAGCAGCAACGCTCCGGGACTAGCTACCAATACGCAGTATTTT. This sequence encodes CASSNAPGLATNTQYF.

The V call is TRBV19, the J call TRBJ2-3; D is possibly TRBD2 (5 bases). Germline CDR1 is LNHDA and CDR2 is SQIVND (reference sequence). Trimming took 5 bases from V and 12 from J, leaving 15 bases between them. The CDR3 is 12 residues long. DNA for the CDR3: TGTGCCAGTAGTCCGGACTGGGCACCACAGTATTTT. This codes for CASSPDWAPQYF.

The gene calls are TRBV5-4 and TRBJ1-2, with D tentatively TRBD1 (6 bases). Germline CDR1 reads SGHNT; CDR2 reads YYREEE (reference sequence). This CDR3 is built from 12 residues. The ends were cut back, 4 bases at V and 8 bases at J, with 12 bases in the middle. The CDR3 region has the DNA TGTGCCAGCAGCATAACAGGGTTAGGCTACACCTTC. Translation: CASSITGLGYTF.

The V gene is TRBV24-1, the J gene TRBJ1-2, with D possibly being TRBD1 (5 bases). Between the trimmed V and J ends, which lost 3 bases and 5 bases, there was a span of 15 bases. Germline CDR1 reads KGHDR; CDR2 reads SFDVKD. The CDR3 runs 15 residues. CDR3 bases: TGTGCCACCAGTGATCGCTCGAGCCAGGGTTATGGCTACACCTTC. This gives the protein CATSDRSSQGYGYTF.

The CDR3 sequence: CASSLSRGTNEQFF. CDR3 in DNA: TGTGCCAGCAGCTTGTCCAGGGGGACGAATGAGCAGTTCTTC. J is TRBJ2-1 and V is TRBV7-8; TRBD1 aligns across 7 bases. Per the germline V gene, CDR1 is SGHVS and CDR2 is FQNEAQ. J was trimmed by 7 bases and V by 3 bases; bases with no gene match: 6. The CDR3 consists of 14 residues.

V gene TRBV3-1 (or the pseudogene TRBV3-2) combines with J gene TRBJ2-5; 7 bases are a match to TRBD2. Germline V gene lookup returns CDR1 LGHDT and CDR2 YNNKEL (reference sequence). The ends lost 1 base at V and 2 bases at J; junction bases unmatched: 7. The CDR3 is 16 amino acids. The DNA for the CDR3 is TGTGCCAGCAGCCAAGGGGCGGCTAGCGGACAAGAGACCCAGTACTTC. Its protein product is CASSQGAASGQETQYF.

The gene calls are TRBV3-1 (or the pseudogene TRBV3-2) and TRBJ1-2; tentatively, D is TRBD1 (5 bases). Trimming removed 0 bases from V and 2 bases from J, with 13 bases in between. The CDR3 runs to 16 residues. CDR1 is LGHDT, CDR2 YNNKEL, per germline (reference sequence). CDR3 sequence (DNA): TGTGCCAGCAGCCAAGACGGAGGGGTAGGGAACTATGGCTACACCTTC. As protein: CASSQDGGVGNYGYTF.

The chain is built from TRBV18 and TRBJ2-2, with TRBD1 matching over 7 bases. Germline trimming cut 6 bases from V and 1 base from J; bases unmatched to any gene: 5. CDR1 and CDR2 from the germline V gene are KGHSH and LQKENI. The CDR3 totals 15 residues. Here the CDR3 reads CASSQGQMNTGELFF. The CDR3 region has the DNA TGTGCCAGCTCCCAGGGACAGATGAACACCGGGGAGCTGTTTTTT.

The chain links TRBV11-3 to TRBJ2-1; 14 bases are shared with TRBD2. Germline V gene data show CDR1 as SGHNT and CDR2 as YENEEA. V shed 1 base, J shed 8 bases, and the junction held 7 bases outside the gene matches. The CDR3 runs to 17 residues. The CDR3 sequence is CASSLGETSGGADEQFF. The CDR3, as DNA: TGTGCCAGCAGCTTAGGTGAGACTAGCGGGGGGGCCGATGAGCAGTTCTTC.

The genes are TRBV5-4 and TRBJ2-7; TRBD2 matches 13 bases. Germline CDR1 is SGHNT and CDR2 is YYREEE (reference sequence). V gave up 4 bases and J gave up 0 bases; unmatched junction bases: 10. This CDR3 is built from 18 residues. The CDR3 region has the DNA TGTGCCAGCAGCCACGGGACTAGCGGGACCTTCATCTCCTACGAGCAGTACTTC. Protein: CASSHGTSGTFISYEQYF.

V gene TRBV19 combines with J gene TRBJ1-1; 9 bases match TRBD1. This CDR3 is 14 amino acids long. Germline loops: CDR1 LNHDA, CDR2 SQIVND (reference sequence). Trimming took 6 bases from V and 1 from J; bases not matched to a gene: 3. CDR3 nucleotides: TGTGCCAGTAGGTTGACAGGGGGGAACACTGAAGCTTTCTTT. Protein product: CASRLTGGNTEAFF.

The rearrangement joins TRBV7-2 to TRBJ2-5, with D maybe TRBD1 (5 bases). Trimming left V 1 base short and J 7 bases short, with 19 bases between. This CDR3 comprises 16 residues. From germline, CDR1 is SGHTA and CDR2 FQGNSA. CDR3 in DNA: TGTGCCAGCAGCTTAGTGGGTCGACAGCGCCCAACGACCCAGTACTTC. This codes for CASSLVGRQRPTTQYF.

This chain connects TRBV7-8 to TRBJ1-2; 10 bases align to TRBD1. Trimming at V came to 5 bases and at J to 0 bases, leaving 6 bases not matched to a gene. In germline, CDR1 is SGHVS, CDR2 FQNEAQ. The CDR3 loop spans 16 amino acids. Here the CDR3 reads CASSPWTGGTNYGYTF. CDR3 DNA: TGTGCCAGCAGCCCGTGGACAGGGGGGACTAACTATGGCTACACCTTC.

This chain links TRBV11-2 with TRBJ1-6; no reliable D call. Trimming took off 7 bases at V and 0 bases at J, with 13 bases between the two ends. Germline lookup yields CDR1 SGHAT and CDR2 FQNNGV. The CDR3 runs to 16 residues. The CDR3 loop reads CASTRERSSYNSPLHF. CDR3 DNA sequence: TGTGCCAGCACCCGAGAACGTAGCTCCTATAATTCACCCCTCCACTTT.

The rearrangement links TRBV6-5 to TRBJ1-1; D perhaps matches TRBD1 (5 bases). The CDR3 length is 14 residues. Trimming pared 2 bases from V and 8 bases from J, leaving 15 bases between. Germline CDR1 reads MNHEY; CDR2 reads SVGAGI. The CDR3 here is CASSYGTAGMEAFF. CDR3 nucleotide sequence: TGTGCCAGCAGTTACGGGACGGCGGGAATGGAAGCTTTCTTT.

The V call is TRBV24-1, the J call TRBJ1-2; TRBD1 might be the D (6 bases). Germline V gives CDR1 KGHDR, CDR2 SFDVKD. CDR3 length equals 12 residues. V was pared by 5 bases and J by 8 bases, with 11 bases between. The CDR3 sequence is CATSAQGTGYTF. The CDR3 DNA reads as TGTGCCACCAGTGCACAGGGAACCGGCTACACCTTC.

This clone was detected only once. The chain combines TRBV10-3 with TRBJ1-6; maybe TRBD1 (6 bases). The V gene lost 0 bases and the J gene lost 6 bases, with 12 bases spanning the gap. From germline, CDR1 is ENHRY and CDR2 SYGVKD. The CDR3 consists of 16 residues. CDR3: CAISESEGRGNSPLHF. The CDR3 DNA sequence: TGTGCCATCAGTGAGTCTGAGGGCAGGGGTAATTCACCCCTCCACTTT.

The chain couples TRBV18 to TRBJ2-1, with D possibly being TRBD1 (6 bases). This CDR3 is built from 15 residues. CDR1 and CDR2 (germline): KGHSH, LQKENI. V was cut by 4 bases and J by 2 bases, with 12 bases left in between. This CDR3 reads CASSRAQGPYNEQFF. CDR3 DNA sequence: TGTGCCAGCTCACGAGCACAGGGTCCCTACAATGAGCAGTTCTTC. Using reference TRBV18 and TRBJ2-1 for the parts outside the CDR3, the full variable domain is NAGVMQNPRHLVRRRGQEARLRCSPMKGHSHVYWYRQLPEEGLKFMVYLQKENIIDESGMPKERFSAEFPKEGPSILRIQQVVRGDSAAYFCASSRAQGPYNEQFFGPGTRLTVL.

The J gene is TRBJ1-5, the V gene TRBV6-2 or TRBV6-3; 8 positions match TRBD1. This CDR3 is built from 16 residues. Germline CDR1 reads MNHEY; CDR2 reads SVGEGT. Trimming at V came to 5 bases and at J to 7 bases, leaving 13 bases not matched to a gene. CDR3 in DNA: TGTGCCAGCAGTCCCTCTGACAGGGGCAGAGGCCAGCCCCAGCATTTT. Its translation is CASSPSDRGRGQPQHF.

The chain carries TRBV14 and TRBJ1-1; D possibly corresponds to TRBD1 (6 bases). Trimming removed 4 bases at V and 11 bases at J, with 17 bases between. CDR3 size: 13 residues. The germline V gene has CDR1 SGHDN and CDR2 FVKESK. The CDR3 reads CASSRGTPLVAFF. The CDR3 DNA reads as TGTGCCAGCAGCCGTGGGACACCCCTGGTGGCTTTCTTT.